This T cell receptor (beta chain) was obtained from a study of T cell repertoires in cytomegalovirus infection. Study details: Public TCR beta signatures indicated both CMV infection and matching HLA type. Study-level results: It was HLA-C-restricted CMV-specific TCR beta clonotypes that dominated the response ex vivo. CMV carriers having the relevant HLA were flagged by cumulative public TCR beta family frequency.

TCRdb analysed the reads with MiXCR anew, one entry per CDR3 protein. Seen here are 200,000 to 300,000 distinct CDR3 sequences, approximately 13% observed once, and the top ten hold 8.8%. CDR1 and CDR2 from the germline V gene are SNHLY and FYNNEI. The CDR3 totals 12 residues. V was clipped by 6 bases and J by 4 bases, with 8 bases between them. This clonotype was found a few times. Its target is not known. This receptor was taken from a human donor in good health (CMV status not recorded). Some clones in this sample may be carry-over from other donors' samples. Sequencing used PBMCs. The chain carries TRBV2 and TRBJ2-3; D is ambiguous. CDR3 nucleotide sequence: TGTGCCAGCAGGGCCCTAGCAGATACGCAGTATTTT. It encodes CASRALADTQYF.